Below, 27 T cell receptor beta chains from the same sample are listed, as sequenced in a study of Ad26.COV2.S vaccination and SARS-CoV-2 variants. Only in-frame clones appear in the TCRdb table, and some are missing; sequencing was by immunoSEQ multiplex PCR. The data show 500,000 or so clones, 87% seen once. Treatment in this sample: 19 received Ad26.COV2.S at low or high dose, single or two shots; five or six received placebo; per-sample allocation not given. At day 63 after the first vaccine or placebo injection, samples were drawn. Sequenced material: peripheral blood, taken in a trial of Ad26.COV2.S vaccine versus placebo. Source of these receptors: a person aged 18 to 65 who received the Ad26.COV2.S COVID-19 vaccine or a placebo.

This chain connects TRBV5-1 to TRBJ2-7; the match to TRBD2 covers 8 bases. V shed 0 bases, J shed 2 bases, and the junction held 4 bases outside the gene matches. CDR1 is SGHRS, CDR2 YFSETQ, per germline. The CDR3 consists of 15 residues. CDR3 sequence: CASSLAGAGAYEQYF. CDR3 in DNA: TGCGCCAGCAGCTTGGCCGGAGCGGGAGCCTACGAGCAGTACTTC.

The chain combines TRBV6-6 with TRBJ2-3; no firm D call. Trimming removed 7 bases from V and 0 bases from J, with 17 bases in between. CDR3 length: 16 amino acids. In germline, CDR1 is MNHNY, CDR2 SVGAGI (reference sequence). As DNA, the CDR3 is TGTGCCAGCACTAAGGGTACGGGCACTAGCACAGATACGCAGTATTTT. It is translated as CASTKGTGTSTDTQYF.

The chain is built from TRBV28 and TRBJ2-2; 9 bases agree with TRBD1. Per the germline V gene, CDR1 is MDHEN and CDR2 is SYDVKM. The CDR3 length is 18 residues. The junction had 9 bases not matched to a gene; V was cut back by 1 base and J by 3 bases. The CDR3 sequence: CASSLFLHRGRDTGELFF. The CDR3 DNA reads TGTGCCAGCAGTTTATTCCTACACAGGGGGCGTGACACCGGGGAGCTGTTTTTT.

The chain joins TRBV7-2 to TRBJ1-1, with unresolved D. Germline V gives CDR1 SGHTA, CDR2 FQGNSA. With 2 bases removed from V and 4 bases from J, the gap between germline ends came to 11 bases. This CDR3 has 14 residues. Here the CDR3 DNA reads TGTGCCAGCAGCTTATTAAGGGATGGCACTGAAGCTTTCTTT. Protein sequence: CASSLLRDGTEAFF. Drawing the rest from reference TRBV7-2 and TRBJ1-1, the complete variable domain is GAGVSQSPSNKVTEKGKDVELRCDPISGHTALYWYRQSLGQGLEFLIYFQGNSAPDKSGLPSDRFSAERTGGSVSTLTIQRTQQEDSAVYLCASSLLRDGTEAFFGQGTRLTVV.

About this clone itself: Different DNA sequences within this sample yield the same CDR3. V usage is TRBV30 and J usage is TRBJ2-1; D is ambiguous. This CDR3 has 13 amino acids. Trimming shortened V by 5 bases and J by 0 bases, and 8 bases separated the two germline ends. CDR1 and CDR2 from the germline V gene are GTSNPN and SVGIG (reference sequence). DNA for the CDR3: TGTGCCTGGTCGGAAAGCTCCTACAATGAGCAGTTCTTC. The encoded protein is CAWSESSYNEQFF.

This chain joins TRBV9 and TRBJ1-3, with D uncertain. This CDR3 is 15 amino acids long. The germline CDR1 and CDR2 sequences are SGDLS and YYNGEE. Trimming left V 0 bases short and J 0 bases short, with 7 bases between. CDR3 sequence (DNA): TGTGCCAGCAGCGTAGTGGGGAGCTCTGGAAACACCATATATTTT. Translating gives CASSVVGSSGNTIYF.

The V gene is TRBV27, the J gene TRBJ2-3; 11 bases map to TRBD2. Germline V gives CDR1 MNHEY, CDR2 SMNVEV (reference sequence). The CDR3 covers 18 residues. With 8 bases clipped from V and 6 bases from J, the junction kept 19 bases outside the gene matches. CDR3 sequence: CASLRTPSTSGIRDTQYF. In DNA, the CDR3 is TGTGCCAGCCTACGTACCCCTTCGACTAGCGGGATCCGGGATACGCAGTATTTT.

The V gene is TRBV25-1, the J gene TRBJ1-4, with D maybe TRBD1 (5 bases). V was pared by 3 bases and J by 8 bases, with 13 bases between. The CDR3 contains 14 residues. Germline V gene data show CDR1 as MGHDK and CDR2 as SYGVNS. The CDR3 is CASSDRDFLEKLFF. CDR3 nucleotide sequence: TGTGCCAGCAGTGATCGGGACTTCCTGGAAAAACTGTTTTTT.

The chain carries TRBV28 and TRBJ2-1; TRBD2 matches 9 bases. After removal of 4 bases from V and 8 bases from J, the junction contained 15 bases not matched to a gene. The germline CDR1 and CDR2 sequences are MDHEN and SYDVKM. This CDR3 comprises 17 residues. CDR3 bases: TGTGCCAGCAGTTCCCTTGGGGGCGGGAGGGCCCTCGATGAGCAGTTCTTC. Its translation is CASSSLGGGRALDEQFF.

The chain recombines TRBV12-3 or TRBV12-4 with TRBJ1-5; tentatively, D is TRBD1 (5 bases). This CDR3 comprises 13 residues. The V and J ends lost 5 bases and 9 bases respectively, with 14 bases between them. The CDR3 here is CASSRGGQGPQHF. The CDR3 DNA is TGTGCCAGCAGTCGAGGTGGACAAGGGCCCCAGCATTTT.

The V gene is TRBV3-1 (or the pseudogene TRBV3-2), the J gene TRBJ2-7; D is perhaps TRBD1 (5 bases). Trimming cost V 3 bases and J 4 bases, with 13 bases left between them. The CDR3 is made up of 14 amino acids. Germline V lookup: CDR1 LGHDT, CDR2 YNNKEL (reference sequence). The CDR3 coding sequence is TGTGCCAGCAGCCATAGGGGAAGATTATACGAGCAGTACTTC. The encoded protein is CASSHRGRLYEQYF.

The V gene is TRBV7-3, the J gene TRBJ2-3; 9 bases line up with TRBD2. After removal of 2 bases from V and 6 bases from J, the junction contained 6 bases not matched to a gene. Germline lookup yields CDR1 SGHTA and CDR2 FQGTGA. The CDR3 sequence is 15 residues long. The CDR3 is CASSLGAGGYDTQYF. The CDR3 coding sequence is TGTGCCAGCAGCTTAGGGGCGGGAGGGTACGATACGCAGTATTTT.

The chain joins TRBV29-1 to TRBJ1-5; 11 bases align to TRBD1. Germline V gives CDR1 SQVTM, CDR2 ANQGSEA. The ends lost 4 bases at V and 5 bases at J; junction bases unmatched: 7. The CDR3 spans 15 residues. This CDR3 is CSVVCWDRGYQPQHF. The CDR3 DNA reads as TGCAGCGTTGTTTGTTGGGACAGGGGGTATCAGCCCCAGCATTTT.

Worth noting for this clone: This specimen includes other DNA sequences encoding the same CDR3. The rearrangement uses TRBV5-1 and TRBJ2-3; TRBD2 is a possible D gene (6 bases). Per the germline V gene, CDR1 is SGHRS and CDR2 is YFSETQ. Trimming shortened V by 0 bases and J by 0 bases, and 8 bases separated the two germline ends. The CDR3 covers 15 residues. Written as DNA, the CDR3 is TGCGCCAGCAGCTTGGCGGGAGTAAGCACAGATACGCAGTATTTT. Its protein is CASSLAGVSTDTQYF.

The chain employs TRBV9 and TRBJ2-7, with 11 bases aligning to TRBD2. Unmatched junction bases numbered 10, after V lost 3 bases and J lost 5 bases. Germline loops: CDR1 SGDLS, CDR2 YYNGEE. CDR3 length: 16 amino acids. The CDR3 DNA reads as TGTGCCAGCAGCGCCGAGGCTAGCGGGAGGATTGACGAGCAGTACTTC. Translating it yields CASSAEASGRIDEQYF.

The CDR3 DNA sequence: TGTGCCAGCAGCTTAAGGGGACTAGCGGGTACGGGGGTTATGAATGAGCAGTTCTTC. Its protein product is CASSLRGLAGTGVMNEQFF. The chain carries TRBV7-3 and TRBJ2-1; TRBD2 aligns across 12 bases. The CDR3 extends over 19 amino acids. The V gene's germline CDR1 is SGHTA and CDR2 FQGTGA. Germline trimming cut 1 base from V and 7 bases from J; bases unmatched to any gene: 14. The whole variable domain, remainder taken from reference TRBV7-3 and TRBJ2-1, is GAGVSQTPSNKVTEKGKYVELRCDPISGHTALYWYRQSLGQGPEFLIYFQGTGAADDSGLPNDRFFAVRPEGSVSTLKIQRTERGDSAVYLCASSLRGLAGTGVMNEQFFGPGTRLTVL.

V gene TRBV20-1 combines with J gene TRBJ2-1; 10 positions agree with TRBD1. The germline CDR1 and CDR2 sequences are DFQATT and SNEGSKA (reference sequence). This CDR3 has 14 amino acids. J was trimmed by 8 bases and V by 3 bases; bases with no gene match: 7. The CDR3 region has the DNA TGCAGTGCTAGTCGGACAGGGGGAGGATATGAGCAGTTCTTC. Protein product: CSASRTGGGYEQFF.

This clone came up once. The chain is built from TRBV30 and TRBJ1-5, with D possibly TRBD1 on 6 matching bases. The CDR3 runs to 14 residues. Germline assignment: CDR1 GTSNPN and CDR2 SVGIG (reference sequence). Trimming took 0 bases from V and 2 from J, leaving 8 bases between them. CDR3 DNA: TGTGCCTGGAGTGTGGGGGCTGGCAATCAGCCCCAGCATTTT. Translating it yields CAWSVGAGNQPQHF.

CDR3 amino acids: CASSTGCRVETQYF. As DNA, the CDR3 is TGTGCCAGCAGCACCGGTTGTAGAGTGGAGACCCAGTACTTC. V usage is TRBV21-1 and J usage is TRBJ2-5; TRBD2 reflects the table's D call only, with no check against the DNA. TRBV21-1 is termed a pseudogene. This CDR3 comprises 14 residues.

The V gene is TRBV7-2, the J gene TRBJ2-1; no firm D call. V shed 3 bases and J shed 8 bases, with 17 bases lying between them. Per the germline V gene, CDR1 is SGHTA and CDR2 is FQGNSA. The CDR3 length is 15 residues. DNA of the CDR3: TGTGCCAGCAGCTTTGGCGGTTGGGGAAGTTATGAGCAGTTCTTC. It is translated as CASSFGGWGSYEQFF. Full variable domain (rest looked up from reference TRBV7-2 and TRBJ2-1): GAGVSQSPSNKVTEKGKDVELRCDPISGHTALYWYRQSLGQGLEFLIYFQGNSAPDKSGLPSDRFSAERTGGSVSTLTIQRTQQEDSAVYLCASSFGGWGSYEQFFGPGTRLTVL.

The chain couples TRBV28 to TRBJ1-4, with 12 bases aligning to TRBD1. The trim removed 5 bases at V and 7 bases at J, leaving 17 bases unmatched. The CDR3 totals 19 residues. Germline assignment: CDR1 MDHEN and CDR2 SYDVKM. This CDR3 reads CASSLQTGTGGFISEKLFF. DNA of the CDR3: TGTGCCAGCAGTCTCCAAACCGGGACAGGGGGCTTTATCTCTGAAAAACTGTTTTTT.

J is TRBJ1-6 and V is TRBV25-1, with 7 bases matching TRBD1. The CDR3 spans 13 residues. Germline V gene lookup returns CDR1 MGHDK and CDR2 SYGVNS. V shed 5 bases, J shed 10 bases, and the junction held 5 bases outside the gene matches. The CDR3 loop is CASSPGGWSPLHF. Here the CDR3 DNA reads TGTGCCAGCAGTCCAGGGGGATGGTCACCCCTCCACTTT. Full variable domain (missing parts from reference TRBV25-1 and TRBJ1-6): EADIYQTPRYLVIGTGKKITLECSQTMGHDKMYWYQQDPGMELHLIHYSYGVNSTEKGDLSSESTVSRIRTEHFPLTLESARPSHTSQYLCASSPGGWSPLHFGNGTRLTVT.

The gene calls are TRBV27 and TRBJ2-7; 7 nucleotides match TRBD2. The CDR3 has 16 amino acids. Germline V lookup: CDR1 MNHEY, CDR2 SMNVEV (reference sequence). V lost 4 bases and J lost 2; bases outside the gene matches: 11. CDR3 protein: CASSSSGLAATYEQYF. CDR3 nucleotides: TGTGCCAGCAGTTCTTCAGGCCTAGCGGCGACCTACGAGCAGTACTTC.

The chain combines TRBV11-2 with TRBJ1-5, with D perhaps matching TRBD1 (6 bases). The CDR3 runs to 15 residues. V dropped 0 bases and J dropped 7 bases, with 13 bases sitting between them. Per the germline V gene, CDR1 is SGHAT and CDR2 is FQNNGV. The DNA for the CDR3 is TGTGCCAGCAGCTTAGATGAGGGGGGGATGCAGCCCCAGCATTTT. As protein: CASSLDEGGMQPQHF.

The chain uses TRBV6-8 and TRBJ2-5; TRBD2 matches 9 bases. This CDR3 is built from 22 residues. The V segment lost 4 bases and the J segment 3 bases; nucleotides outside the gene matches: 27. The germline V gene has CDR1 MNHGY and CDR2 SAAAGT. DNA of the CDR3: TGTGCCAGCAGTTCGAGCGGGGCAGGACTAGCGTTTTTCCCCGCGTCGGAAGAGACCCAGTACTTC. Translated, it gives CASSSSGAGLAFFPASEETQYF.

V and J are TRBV5-4 and TRBJ1-1, with a possible D match to TRBD1 (6 bases). V was trimmed by 2 bases and J by 6 bases, leaving 14 bases between them. Germline V gene sequence: CDR1 SGHNT, CDR2 YYREEE (reference sequence). The CDR3 runs 14 residues. Here the CDR3 DNA reads TGTGCCAGCAGCTTAACAGGGACCCAACCTGAAGCTTTCTTT. Amino acids: CASSLTGTQPEAFF.

The chain employs TRBV28 and TRBJ2-3, with 7 bases that match TRBD2. Germline V gives CDR1 MDHEN, CDR2 SYDVKM. The trim removed 6 bases at V and 2 bases at J, leaving 11 bases unmatched. This CDR3 has 16 residues. Here the CDR3 reads CASSRLAGEDTDTQYF. CDR3 sequence (DNA): TGTGCCAGCAGCAGACTGGCGGGAGAGGACACAGATACGCAGTATTTT.